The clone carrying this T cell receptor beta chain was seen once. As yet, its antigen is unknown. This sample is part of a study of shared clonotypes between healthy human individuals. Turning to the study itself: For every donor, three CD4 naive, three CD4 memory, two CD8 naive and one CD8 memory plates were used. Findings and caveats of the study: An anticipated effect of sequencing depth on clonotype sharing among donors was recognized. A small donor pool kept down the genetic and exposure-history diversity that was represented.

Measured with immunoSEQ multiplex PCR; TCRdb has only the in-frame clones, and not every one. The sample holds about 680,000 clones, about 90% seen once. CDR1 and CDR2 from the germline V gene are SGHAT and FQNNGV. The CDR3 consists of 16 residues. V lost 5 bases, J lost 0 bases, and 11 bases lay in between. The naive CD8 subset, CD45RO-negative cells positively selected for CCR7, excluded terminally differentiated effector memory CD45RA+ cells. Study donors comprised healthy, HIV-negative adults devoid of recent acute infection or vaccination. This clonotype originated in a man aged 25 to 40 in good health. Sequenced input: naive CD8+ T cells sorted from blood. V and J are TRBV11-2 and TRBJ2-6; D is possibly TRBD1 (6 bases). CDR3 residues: CASSLHRVSGANVLTF. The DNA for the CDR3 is TGTGCCAGCAGCCTACACAGGGTCTCTGGGGCCAACGTCCTGACTTTC.